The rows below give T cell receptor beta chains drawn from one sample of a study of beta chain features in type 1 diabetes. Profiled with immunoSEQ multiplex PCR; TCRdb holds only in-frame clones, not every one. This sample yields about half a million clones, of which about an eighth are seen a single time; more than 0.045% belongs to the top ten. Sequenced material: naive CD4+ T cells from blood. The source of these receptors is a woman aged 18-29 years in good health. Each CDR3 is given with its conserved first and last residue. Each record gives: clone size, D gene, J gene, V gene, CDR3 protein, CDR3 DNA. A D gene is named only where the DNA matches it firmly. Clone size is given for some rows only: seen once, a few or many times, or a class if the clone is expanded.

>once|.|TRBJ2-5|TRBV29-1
CSVGYSQETQYF
TGCAGCGTTGGGTATAGCCAAGAGACCCAGTACTTC
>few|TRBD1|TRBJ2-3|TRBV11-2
CASSPKQGALSDTQYF
TGTGCCAGCAGCCCTAAACAGGGGGCGCTTTCTGATACGCAGTATTTT
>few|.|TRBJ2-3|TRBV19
CASSPGLRLTQYF
TGTGCCAGTAGCCCGGGACTCCGCTTGACGCAGTATTTT
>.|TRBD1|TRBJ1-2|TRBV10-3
CAIRSDRGDGYTF
TGTGCCATCAGATCGGACAGGGGAGATGGCTACACCTTC
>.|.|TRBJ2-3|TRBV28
CASSFGVYTQYF
TGTGCCAGCAGTTTTGGGGTCTATACGCAGTATTTT
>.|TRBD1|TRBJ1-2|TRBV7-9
CASSHRTGGGYTF
TGTGCCAGCAGCCACCGGACAGGCGGGGGCTACACCTTC
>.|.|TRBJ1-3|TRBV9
CASSVAGPNSGNTIYF
TGTGCCAGCAGCGTAGCGGGGCCAAACTCTGGAAACACCATATATTTT
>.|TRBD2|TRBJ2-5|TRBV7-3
CASSLLAARSGGTQYF
TGTGCCAGCAGCTTACTAGCGGCACGTTCGGGTGGGACCCAGTACTTC
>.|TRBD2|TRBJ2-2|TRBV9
CASSVVLAGGYTGELFF
TGTGCCAGCAGCGTAGTACTAGCGGGGGGATATACCGGGGAGCTGTTTTTT
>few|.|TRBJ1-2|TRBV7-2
CASRHRTENYGYTF
TGTGCCAGCAGGCACAGGACGGAAAACTATGGCTACACCTTC
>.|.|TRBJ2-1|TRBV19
CASSLRQANRNEQFF
TGTGCCAGTAGTCTTAGACAGGCGAACAGGAATGAGCAGTTCTTC
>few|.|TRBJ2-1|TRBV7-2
CASSSGSLREQFF
TGTGCCAGCAGCTCCGGGTCCCTACGTGAGCAGTTCTTC
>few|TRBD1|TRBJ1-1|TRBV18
CASSPQGAGMNTEAFF
TGTGCCAGCTCACCACAGGGGGCTGGAATGAACACTGAAGCTTTCTTT
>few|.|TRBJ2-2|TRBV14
CASSQEYPSATGELFF
TGTGCCAGCAGCCAAGAGTACCCGTCGGCCACCGGGGAGCTGTTTTTT
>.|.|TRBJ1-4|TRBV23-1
CASRSPANEKLFF
TGCGCCAGCAGGAGCCCAGCTAATGAAAAACTGTTTTTT